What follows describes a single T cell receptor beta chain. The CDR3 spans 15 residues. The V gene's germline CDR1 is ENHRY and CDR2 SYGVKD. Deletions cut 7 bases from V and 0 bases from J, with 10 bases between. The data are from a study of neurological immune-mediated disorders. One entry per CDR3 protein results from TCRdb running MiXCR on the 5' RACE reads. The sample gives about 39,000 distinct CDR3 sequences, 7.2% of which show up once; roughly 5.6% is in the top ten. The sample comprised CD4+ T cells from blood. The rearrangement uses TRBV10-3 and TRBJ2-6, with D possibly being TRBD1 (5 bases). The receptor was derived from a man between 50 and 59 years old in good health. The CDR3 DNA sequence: TGTGCCATCACACAGACAGACTCTGGGGCCAACGTCCTGACTTTC. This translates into CAITQTDSGANVLTF.